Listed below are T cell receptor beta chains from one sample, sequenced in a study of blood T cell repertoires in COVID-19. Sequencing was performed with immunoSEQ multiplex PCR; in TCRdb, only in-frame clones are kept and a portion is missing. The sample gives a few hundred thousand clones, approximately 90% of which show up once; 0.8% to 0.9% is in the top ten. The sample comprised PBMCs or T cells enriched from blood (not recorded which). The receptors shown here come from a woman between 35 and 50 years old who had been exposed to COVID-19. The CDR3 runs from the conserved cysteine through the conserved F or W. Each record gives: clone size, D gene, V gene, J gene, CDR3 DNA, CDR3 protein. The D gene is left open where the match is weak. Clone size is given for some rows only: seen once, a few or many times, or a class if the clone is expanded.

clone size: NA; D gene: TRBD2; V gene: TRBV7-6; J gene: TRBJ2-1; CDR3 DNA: TGTGCCAGCAGCTTAGTAGCGGGAGGGCCAAGTGAGCAGTTCTTC; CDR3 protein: CASSLVAGGPSEQFF
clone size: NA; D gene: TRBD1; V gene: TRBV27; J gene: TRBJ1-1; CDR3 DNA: TGTGCCAGCAGTTTATCGGGACAGGGTAGGAACACTGAAGCTTTCTTT; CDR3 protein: CASSLSGQGRNTEAFF
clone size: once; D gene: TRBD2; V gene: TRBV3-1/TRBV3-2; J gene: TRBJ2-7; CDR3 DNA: TGTGCCAGCAGCCTCGGGGGGAGGCACGAGCAGTACTTC; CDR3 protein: CASSLGGRHEQYF
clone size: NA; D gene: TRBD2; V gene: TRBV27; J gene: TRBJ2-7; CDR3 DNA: TGTGCCAGCAGTTTATGGGGGGGCTCCTACGAGCAGTACTTC; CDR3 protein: CASSLWGGSYEQYF
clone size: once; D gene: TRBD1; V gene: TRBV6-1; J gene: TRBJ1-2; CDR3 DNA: TGTGCCAGCAGTGATCGCCAGGGGGCAATCTATGGCTACACCTTC; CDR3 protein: CASSDRQGAIYGYTF
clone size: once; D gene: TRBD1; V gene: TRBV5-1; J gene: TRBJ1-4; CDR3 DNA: TGCGCCAGCAGCTTGGAACAGGGGGTCGGTGAAAAACTGTTTTTT; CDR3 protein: CASSLEQGVGEKLFF
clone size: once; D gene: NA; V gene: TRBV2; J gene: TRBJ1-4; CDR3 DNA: TGTGCCAGCAGTGCAGGGTGGAGTGAAAAACTGTTTTTT; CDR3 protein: CASSAGWSEKLFF
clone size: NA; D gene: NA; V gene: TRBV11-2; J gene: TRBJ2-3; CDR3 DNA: TGTGCCAGCAGCAACTGGGAGGGGGGGCGGTCAGATACGCAGTATTTT; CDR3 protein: CASSNWEGGRSDTQYF
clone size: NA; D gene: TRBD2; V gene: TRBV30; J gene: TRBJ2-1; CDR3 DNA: TGTGCCTGGAGTGTTAATCAGCGGGAGGGGAGGTTCTTC; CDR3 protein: CAWSVNQREGRFF
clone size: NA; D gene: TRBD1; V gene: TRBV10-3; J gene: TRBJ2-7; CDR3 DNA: TGTGCCATCAGCCCGGGACAGGGGGCTTACGAGCAGTACTTC; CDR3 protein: CAISPGQGAYEQYF
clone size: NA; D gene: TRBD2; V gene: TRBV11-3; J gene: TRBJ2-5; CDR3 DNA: TGTGCCAGCAGCTGGTTGCGCGGGGGAGAGACCCAGTACTTC; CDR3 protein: CASSWLRGGETQYF
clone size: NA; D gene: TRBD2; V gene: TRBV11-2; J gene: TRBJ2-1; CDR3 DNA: TGTGCCAGCAGCAAAACTAGCGGGGGGACCTACAATGAGCAGTTCTTC; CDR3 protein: CASSKTSGGTYNEQFF
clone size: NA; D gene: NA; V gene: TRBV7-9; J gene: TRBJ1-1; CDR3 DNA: TGTGCCAGCAGCTTAGTTGGAGAGAACACTGAAGCTTTCTTT; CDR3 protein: CASSLVGENTEAFF
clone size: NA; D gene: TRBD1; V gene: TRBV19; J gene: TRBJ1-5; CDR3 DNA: TGTGCCAGTAGTATAGGTCCCGAACTCGGGACAGGGCGACAGCCCCAGCATTTT; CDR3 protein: CASSIGPELGTGRQPQHF
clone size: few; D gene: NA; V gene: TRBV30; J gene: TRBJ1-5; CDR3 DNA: TGTGCCTGGAGTGTTGACAGGACGCAGCCCCAGCATTTT; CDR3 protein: CAWSVDRTQPQHF
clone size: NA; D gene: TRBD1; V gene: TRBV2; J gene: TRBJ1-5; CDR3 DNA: TGTGCCAGCAGAGGGGACAGGGGTAGCAATCAGCCCCAGCATTTT; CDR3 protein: CASRGDRGSNQPQHF
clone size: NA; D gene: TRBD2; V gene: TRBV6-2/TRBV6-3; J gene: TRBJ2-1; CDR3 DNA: TGTGCCAGCAGTTACCGCGGGGGGGTCTCCTACAATGAGCAGTTCTTC; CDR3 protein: CASSYRGGVSYNEQFF
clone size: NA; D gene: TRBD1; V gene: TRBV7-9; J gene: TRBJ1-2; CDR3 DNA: TGTGCCAGCAGCCTAGACAGGGGCCGCAACTATGGCTACACCTTC; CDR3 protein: CASSLDRGRNYGYTF
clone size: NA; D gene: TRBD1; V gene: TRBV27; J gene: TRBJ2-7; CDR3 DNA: TGTGCCAGCAGACGGACAGGGGCCTACGAGCAGTACTTC; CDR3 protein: CASRRTGAYEQYF
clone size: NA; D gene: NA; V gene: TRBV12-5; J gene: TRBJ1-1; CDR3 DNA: TGTGCTAGTGGTTTGGACAGTAAGACAGGTCTCATGAACACTGAAGCTTTCTTT; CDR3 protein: CASGLDSKTGLMNTEAFF
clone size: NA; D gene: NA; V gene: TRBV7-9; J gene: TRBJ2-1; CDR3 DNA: TGTGCCGGAAAGAACAGGGAGTCTTACAATGAGCAGTTCTTC; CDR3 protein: CAGKNRESYNEQFF
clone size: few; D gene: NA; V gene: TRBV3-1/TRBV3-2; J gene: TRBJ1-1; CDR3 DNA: TGTGCCAGCAGCCAATTAGAGGGGAACACTGAAGCTTTCTTT; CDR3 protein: CASSQLEGNTEAFF
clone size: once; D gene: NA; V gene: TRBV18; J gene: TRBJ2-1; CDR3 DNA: TGTGCCAGCTCGCGCGGGGTAAGCGGCGATGAGCAGTTCTTC; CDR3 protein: CASSRGVSGDEQFF
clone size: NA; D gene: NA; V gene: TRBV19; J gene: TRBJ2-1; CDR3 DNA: TGTGCCAGTAGAAGCAGGGAATCCTACAATGAGCAGTTCTTC; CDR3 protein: CASRSRESYNEQFF
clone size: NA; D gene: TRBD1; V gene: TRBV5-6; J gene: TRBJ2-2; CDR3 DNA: TGTGCCAGCAGCTGGACAGGACGGGAGCTGTTTTTT; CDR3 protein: CASSWTGRELFF
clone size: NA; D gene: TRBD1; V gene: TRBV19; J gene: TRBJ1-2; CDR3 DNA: TGTGCCAGTAGGCGACAGGGTGGCAACTATGGCTACACCTTC; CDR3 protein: CASRRQGGNYGYTF
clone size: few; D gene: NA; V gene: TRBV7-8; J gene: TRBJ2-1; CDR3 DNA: TGTGCCAGCACCTCCAGGGATGAGCAGTTCTTC; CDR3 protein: CASTSRDEQFF
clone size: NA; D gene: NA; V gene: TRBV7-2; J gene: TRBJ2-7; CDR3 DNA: TGTGCCAGCAGCTCAATAAGTACTAGTGAGCAGTACTTC; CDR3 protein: CASSSISTSEQYF
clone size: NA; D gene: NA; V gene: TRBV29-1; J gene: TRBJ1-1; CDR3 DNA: TGCAGCGTCGCTGCCAAAGGAGTAAACACTGAAGCTTTCTTT; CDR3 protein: CSVAAKGVNTEAFF
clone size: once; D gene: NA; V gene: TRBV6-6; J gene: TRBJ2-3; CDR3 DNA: TGTGCCAGCAGTTTAGTTCGGGATACGCAGTATTTT; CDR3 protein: CASSLVRDTQYF
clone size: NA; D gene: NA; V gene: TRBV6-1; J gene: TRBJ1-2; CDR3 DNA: TGTGCCAGCAGTGAAGGAACAGGGTTTGGCTACACCTTC; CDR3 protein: CASSEGTGFGYTF
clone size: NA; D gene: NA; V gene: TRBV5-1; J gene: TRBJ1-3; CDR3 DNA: TGCGCCAGCAGCTCGACTGGAGGTTTTGGAAACACCATATATTTT; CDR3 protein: CASSSTGGFGNTIYF
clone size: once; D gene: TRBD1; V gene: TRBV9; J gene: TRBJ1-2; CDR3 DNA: TGTGCCAGCAGCGCCCCCAAGACAGGGCAATATGGCTACACCTTC; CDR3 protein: CASSAPKTGQYGYTF
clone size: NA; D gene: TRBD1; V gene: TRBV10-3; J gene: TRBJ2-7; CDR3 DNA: TGTGCCATCAGTGAGCCACCGCCGACAGGGACCTACGAGCAGTACTTC; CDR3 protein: CAISEPPPTGTYEQYF
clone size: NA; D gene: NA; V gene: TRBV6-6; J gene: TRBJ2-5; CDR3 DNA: TGTGCCAGCAGACTGGGACACCTCCAAGAGACCCAGTACTTC; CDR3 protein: CASRLGHLQETQYF
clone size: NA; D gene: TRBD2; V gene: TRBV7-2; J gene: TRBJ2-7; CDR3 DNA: TGTGCCAGCAGCTTGCGACTAGCGTCATCAGGAGAGCAGTACTTC; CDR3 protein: CASSLRLASSGEQYF
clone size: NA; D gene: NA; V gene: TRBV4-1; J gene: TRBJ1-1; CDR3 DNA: TGCGCCAGCAGCCAAGATGGTCCGGGGGGGGGCTTCATGAACACTGAAGCTTTCTTT; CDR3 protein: CASSQDGPGGGFMNTEAFF